Following are 28 T cell receptor beta chains from one sample sequenced in a study of blood T cell repertoires in COVID-19. The assay was immunoSEQ multiplex PCR, and TCRdb's table has in-frame clones only and misses some. The data contain roughly 65,000 clones, 86% of them singletons. Sequencing was performed on peripheral blood. These receptors were taken from a man aged 50 to 59 with acute or convalescent COVID-19.

The chain has TRBV6-5 and TRBJ1-1; D is possibly TRBD1 (6 bases). Germline lookup yields CDR1 MNHEY and CDR2 SVGAGI. The CDR3 length is 14 residues. Trimming pared 6 bases from V and 1 base from J, leaving 12 bases between. This chain's CDR3 is CASRLQGTNTEAFF. CDR3 coding DNA: TGTGCCAGCAGACTACAGGGCACGAACACTGAAGCTTTCTTT.

The chain uses TRBV9 and TRBJ1-6; TRBD1 matches 7 bases. CDR1 and CDR2 (germline): SGDLS, YYNGEE. This CDR3 has 14 residues. The ends lost 2 bases at V and 6 bases at J; junction bases unmatched: 2. The CDR3, as DNA: TGTGCCAGCAGCGTGGGACAGATTAATTCACCCCTCCACTTT. This sequence encodes CASSVGQINSPLHF.

The chain links TRBV10-3 to TRBJ2-7, with 7 bases that match TRBD2. CDR1 is ENHRY, CDR2 SYGVKD, per germline. CDR3 length: 12 amino acids. J gave up 0 bases and V 8 bases, and 1 base lay outside the gene matches. The CDR3 loop is CAIGRDSYEQYF. Here the CDR3 DNA reads TGTGCCATCGGGAGGGACTCCTACGAGCAGTACTTC.

The chain joins TRBV7-9 to TRBJ2-7, with TRBD2 identical over 12 bases. Trimming cost V 3 bases and J 7 bases; bases outside gene matches: 7. Germline V lookup: CDR1 SEHNR, CDR2 FQNEAQ (reference sequence). The CDR3 length is 15 residues. CDR3 loop: CASSLGTSGHREQYF. CDR3 DNA: TGTGCCAGCAGCTTGGGGACTAGCGGGCACCGGGAGCAGTACTTC.

This clone appeared a single time. The V call is TRBV10-3, the J call TRBJ2-6, with TRBD1 matching 9 bases. CDR1 and CDR2 (germline): ENHRY, SYGVKD. This CDR3 is 16 amino acids long. J gave up 1 base and V 2 bases, and 0 bases lay outside the gene matches. The CDR3 DNA reads TGTGCCATCAGTGAGGACAGGGGGTCTGGGGCCAACGTCCTGACTTTC. Translating gives CAISEDRGSGANVLTF.

The V and J genes are TRBV6-7 and TRBJ1-6; 7 bases agree with TRBD1. TRBV6-7 is known as an ORF, though its function is uncertain. The V gene end was trimmed by 2 bases and the J gene end by 7 bases; junction bases not matched to a gene: 11. CDR3 length equals 17 residues. The CDR3 protein is CASSYPIYDRENSPLHF. The DNA of the CDR3 is TGTGCCAGCAGTTACCCGATCTACGACAGGGAGAATTCACCCCTCCACTTT.

This clone has just one count. This sequence joins TRBV28 and TRBJ1-1; TRBD1 is a possible D gene (5 bases). The CDR3 spans 14 residues. Trimming removed 7 bases from V and 3 bases from J, with 15 bases in between. Germline CDR1 is MDHEN and CDR2 is SYDVKM. This CDR3 reads CASTLLGVYTEAFF. The CDR3 DNA sequence: TGTGCCAGCACCCTTTTAGGGGTGTACACTGAAGCTTTCTTT.

This clone was observed a few times. CDR3 in amino acids: CASSLRQGAFNSPLHF. In DNA form, the CDR3 reads TGTGCCAGCAGCTTAAGACAGGGGGCTTTTAATTCACCCCTCCACTTT. The J gene is TRBJ1-6, the V gene TRBV13; TRBD1 matches 10 bases. The V gene end was trimmed by 2 bases and the J gene end by 6 bases; junction bases not matched to a gene: 4. Looked up from germline, CDR1 is PRHDT and CDR2 is FYEKMQ (reference sequence). The CDR3 runs 16 residues.

The V and J genes are TRBV7-9 and TRBJ1-2; 7 positions agree with TRBD1. J lost 7 bases, V lost 0 bases, and 8 bases had no gene match. CDR3 length: 15 amino acids. Per the germline V gene, CDR1 is SEHNR and CDR2 is FQNEAQ (reference sequence). The CDR3 DNA reads as TGTGCCAGCAGCTTAGCGGGGACAGCTGTTGGTGGCTACACCTTC. It is translated as CASSLAGTAVGGYTF.

V is TRBV6-5 and J is TRBJ1-2; TRBD1 matches at 8 bases. From germline, CDR1 is MNHEY and CDR2 SVGAGI. The CDR3 runs 15 residues. V was clipped by 7 bases and J by 0 bases; unmatched bases: 7. The CDR3 DNA is TGTGCCAGCACGGACAGGGACTTAGCTAACTATGGCTACACCTTC. Residues: CASTDRDLANYGYTF.

The J gene is TRBJ2-7, the V gene TRBV19; D gene ambiguous. The germline V gene encodes CDR1 LNHDA and CDR2 SQIVND (reference sequence). Between the trimmed V and J ends, which lost 1 base and 3 bases, there was a span of 10 bases. CDR3 length: 14 residues. CDR3 amino acids: CASSIAAGYYEQYF. The CDR3 DNA sequence: TGTGCCAGTAGTATAGCGGCAGGTTACTACGAGCAGTACTTC.

The chain carries TRBV4-1 and TRBJ2-7, with TRBD2 identical over 13 bases. Germline V gives CDR1 MGHRA, CDR2 YSYEKL. Trimming at V came to 4 bases and at J to 2 bases, leaving 8 bases not matched to a gene. This CDR3 is built from 17 residues. Written as DNA, the CDR3 is TGCGCCAGCAGCCTTCCTCCGACTAGCGGGAGGACCTACGAGCAGTACTTC. The encoded protein is CASSLPPTSGRTYEQYF.

V is TRBV28 and J is TRBJ1-2; 8 nucleotides line up with TRBD1. V lost 4 bases, J lost 3 bases, and 7 bases stayed unmatched. CDR1 and CDR2 from the germline V gene are MDHEN and SYDVKM. CDR3 length: 15 amino acids. The CDR3 sequence: CASSSPGQADYGYTF. The DNA for the CDR3 is TGTGCCAGCAGTTCCCCGGGACAGGCCGACTATGGCTACACCTTC.

The chain links TRBV30 to TRBJ2-1; TRBD1 agrees at 7 bases. This CDR3 has 15 amino acids. The V gene's germline CDR1 is GTSNPN and CDR2 SVGIG (reference sequence). The trim removed 3 bases at V and 3 bases at J, leaving 8 bases unmatched. The CDR3 here is CAWSPQGVYYNEQFF. The CDR3 DNA is TGTGCCTGGAGCCCTCAGGGGGTCTACTACAATGAGCAGTTCTTC.

CDR3 sequence: CATAGLARNEQFF. In DNA, the CDR3 is TGTGCCACAGCGGGACTAGCAAGGAATGAGCAGTTCTTC. This chain uses TRBV24-1 with TRBJ2-1; 9 positions match TRBD2. The germline CDR1 and CDR2 sequences are KGHDR and SFDVKD. The CDR3 consists of 13 residues. Losses at the gene ends were 10 bases for V and 7 bases for J; bases not matched to a gene: 7.

This chain connects TRBV7-3 to TRBJ2-1, with 14 bases lining up with TRBD2. This CDR3 is 14 amino acids long. Germline V gives CDR1 SGHTA, CDR2 FQGTGA. Germline trimming cut 4 bases from V and 9 bases from J; bases unmatched to any gene: 2. In DNA form, the CDR3 reads TGTGCCAGCAGCTCAGGACTAGCGGGGGGTGAGCAGTTCTTC. Protein product: CASSSGLAGGEQFF.

V and J are TRBV7-8 and TRBJ2-1; D call uncertain. This CDR3 comprises 14 residues. CDR1 and CDR2 (germline): SGHVS, FQNEAQ. Trimming took off 5 bases at V and 3 bases at J, with 11 bases between the two ends. CDR3 protein: CASSISHSYNEQFF. CDR3 DNA: TGTGCCAGCAGCATATCCCACAGCTACAATGAGCAGTTCTTC.

V gene TRBV7-9 combines with J gene TRBJ2-6, with D possibly matching TRBD2 (6 bases). Germline values: CDR1 SEHNR, CDR2 FQNEAQ (reference sequence). This CDR3 contains 18 residues. V gave up 4 bases and J gave up 1 base, with 17 bases separating them. Here the CDR3 DNA reads TGTGCCAGCAGCTCTAGGAGGGCAGAGAGGTCTGGGGCCAACGTCCTGACTTTC. Residues: CASSSRRAERSGANVLTF.

The rearrangement joins TRBV9 to TRBJ2-1; 14 positions agree with TRBD2. J lost 5 bases, V lost 1 base, and 14 bases had no gene match. Germline loops: CDR1 SGDLS, CDR2 YYNGEE. The CDR3 contains 20 residues. Here the CDR3 reads CASSVPTGTSGGLTDNEQFF. The CDR3, as DNA: TGTGCCAGCAGCGTACCCACCGGGACTAGCGGGGGCTTGACTGACAATGAGCAGTTCTTC. The full variable domain, in which reference TRBV9 and TRBJ2-1 provide the parts outside the CDR3, is DSGVTQTPKHLITATGQRVTLRCSPRSGDLSVYWYQQSLDQGLQFLIQYYNGEERAKGNILERFSAQQFPDLHSELNLSSLELGDSALYFCASSVPTGTSGGLTDNEQFFGPGTRLTVL.

This chain uses TRBV15 with TRBJ1-2; 7 nucleotides line up with TRBD1. Germline CDR1 is LNHNV and CDR2 is YYDKDF (reference sequence). The J segment lost 8 bases and the V segment lost 2 bases, leaving 11 bases of the junction unmatched. CDR3 length: 15 residues. The CDR3 coding sequence is TGTGCCACCAGCAGACCACCTGACAGGGTGGGCGGCTACACCTTC. Amino acid sequence: CATSRPPDRVGGYTF.

The chain carries TRBV29-1 and TRBJ1-1, with TRBD1 identical over 8 bases. CDR3 length: 13 residues. Losses at the gene ends were 4 bases for V and 2 bases for J; bases not matched to a gene: 3. Germline assignment: CDR1 SQVTM and CDR2 ANQGSEA. The CDR3 coding sequence is TGCAGCGTTGTGACAGGGGCAAACACTGAAGCTTTCTTT. Translating gives CSVVTGANTEAFF.

V and J are TRBV29-1 and TRBJ1-4; D gene ambiguous. The CDR3 runs 11 residues. V was clipped by 7 bases and J by 3 bases, with 6 bases between them. CDR1 SQVTM and CDR2 ANQGSEA come from the germline V gene. CDR3 in DNA: TGCAGCGGCCGGGCTAATGAAAAACTGTTTTTT. Translated, it gives CSGRANEKLFF.

This chain connects TRBV6-5 to TRBJ2-2; TRBD1 matches 9 bases. The CDR3 consists of 16 residues. Unmatched junction bases numbered 8, after V lost 2 bases and J lost 7 bases. Germline V CDR1 and CDR2: MNHEY, SVGAGI. CDR3 sequence (DNA): TGTGCCAGCAGTTACGCTACAGGGGGCATCGGCGGGGAGCTGTTTTTT. Translated: CASSYATGGIGGELFF.

This chain joins TRBV7-6 and TRBJ2-5, with 10 bases identical to TRBD2. CDR3 length: 15 residues. Losses at the gene ends were 4 bases for V and 4 bases for J; bases not matched to a gene: 6. Germline V gives CDR1 SGHVS, CDR2 FNYEAQ. CDR3 residues: CASSWSLAGVETQYF. The CDR3, as DNA: TGTGCCAGCAGCTGGTCCCTAGCGGGAGTAGAGACCCAGTACTTC.

This chain connects TRBV19 to TRBJ1-2, with D possibly TRBD1 on 5 matching bases. There are 16 residues in the CDR3. V was pared by 3 bases and J by 4 bases, with 18 bases between. Germline V gives CDR1 LNHDA, CDR2 SQIVND (reference sequence). CDR3 in DNA: TGTGCCAGTAGTATTGGAGGGGAGAGGAGTGTCTATGGCTACACCTTC. Its translation is CASSIGGERSVYGYTF.

The chain uses TRBV19 and TRBJ2-3; D remains unclear. Germline V gene sequence: CDR1 LNHDA, CDR2 SQIVND (reference sequence). V lost 3 bases and J lost 0, with 13 bases in between. The CDR3 has 16 amino acids. The CDR3 protein is CASSMLAPISTDTQYF. CDR3 nucleotides: TGTGCCAGTAGTATGTTGGCTCCCATTAGCACAGATACGCAGTATTTT.

The genes are TRBV5-1 and TRBJ2-3, with 14 bases identical to TRBD2. Losses at the gene ends were 4 bases for V and 3 bases for J; bases not matched to a gene: 4. The CDR3 totals 16 residues. CDR1 and CDR2 from the germline V gene are SGHRS and YFSETQ. CDR3 nucleotide sequence: TGCGCCAGCAGCCTACGGACTAGCGGGAGGACAGATACGCAGTATTTT. It translates to CASSLRTSGRTDTQYF.

The chain combines TRBV7-8 with TRBJ2-2; D might be TRBD2 (6 bases). Germline CDR1 SGHVS, CDR2 FQNEAQ. The V and J ends lost 4 bases and 6 bases respectively, with 12 bases between them. This CDR3 is built from 14 residues. CDR3 in DNA: TGTGCCAGCAGCTCGGGGGAGAGCGCCGGGGAGCTGTTTTTT. This sequence encodes CASSSGESAGELFF.